These T cell receptor beta chains were read from a single sample in a study of T cells in Graves' hyperthyroidism and ophthalmopathy. TCRdb independently ran MiXCR on the multiplex PCR reads; one entry per CDR3 protein. Of around 520,000 distinct CDR3 sequences listed, roughly 15% were seen once; the top ten hold roughly 14%. Sequencing was done on a sample of blood. Receptors were obtained from a woman aged 40 to 55 with Graves' hyperthyroidism. Both conserved end residues are part of each CDR3. Fields, in order: D gene, clone size, V gene, J gene, CDR3 DNA, CDR3 protein. A D gene is named only where the DNA matches it firmly. For some rows the clone size is stated as once, few or many, or as a class when expanded; others skip it.

>TRBD1|once|TRBV19|TRBJ1-2
TGTGCCAGCTCGAGACAGGGACAGGGTACGACTAACTATGGCTACACCTTC
CASSRQGQGTTNYGYTF
>NA|NA|TRBV13|TRBJ2-1
TGTGCCAGCAGCAGATCGGGACAAGGCAGAAATGAGCAGTTCTTC
CASSRSGQGRNEQFF
>TRBD1|NA|TRBV6-1|TRBJ2-2
TGTGCCAGCAGTGACGCGACAGGGCTGGTCACCGGGGAGCTGTTTTTT
CASSDATGLVTGELFF
>TRBD2|many|TRBV12-5|TRBJ2-3
TGTGCTAGTGGTTTGGTGCCCCGGGAGGGGGCAGATACGCAGTATTTT
CASGLVPREGADTQYF
>TRBD1|few|TRBV6-1|TRBJ2-7
TGTGCCAGCAGCTCGATCGACAGGGTTTACGAGCAGTACTTC
CASSSIDRVYEQYF
>NA|NA|TRBV18|TRBJ1-5
TGTGCCAGCTCACCCGACATCAGCAGCAATCAGCCCCAGCATTTT
CASSPDISSNQPQHF
>NA|NA|TRBV6-2/TRBV6-3|TRBJ2-2
TGTGCCAGCAGTGCCCGACAGGCTCCAAACACCGGGGAGCTGTTTTTT
CASSARQAPNTGELFF
>TRBD1|NA|TRBV27|TRBJ2-6
TGTGCCAGCAGTTCGGGTGACAGGGGGACTACTGGGGCCAACGTCCTGACTTTC
CASSSGDRGTTGANVLTF
>TRBD1|NA|TRBV15|TRBJ1-5
TGTGCCACCAGCAGATCTACCGGGACAGGGTTTAATCAGCCCCAGCATTTT
CATSRSTGTGFNQPQHF
>NA|many|TRBV20-1|TRBJ1-5
TGCAGTGCTACCCTGCCCAGGGTACTCATCAATCAGCCCCAGCATTTT
CSATLPRVLINQPQHF
>NA|NA|TRBV20-1|TRBJ2-5
TGCAGTGTTAGCAACCTCCAAGAGACCCAGTACTTC
CSVSNLQETQYF
>NA|many|TRBV6-1|TRBJ1-2
TGTGCCAGCAGTAATGCAGGGACCTATGGCTACACCTTC
CASSNAGTYGYTF
>NA|NA|TRBV20-1|TRBJ2-3
TGCAGTGCTCATATTACGGATACGCAGTATTTT
CSAHITDTQYF
>TRBD2|many|TRBV7-9|TRBJ2-1
TGTGCCAGCAGCTTAGTTATTTCTAGCGGGAGGGACAATGAGCAGTTCTTC
CASSLVISSGRDNEQFF
>NA|few|TRBV5-8|TRBJ1-5
TGTGCCAGCAGCTTAGGTACCTGGGGTAATCAGCCCCAGCATTTT
CASSLGTWGNQPQHF
>TRBD1|many|TRBV5-1|TRBJ2-7
TGCGCCAGCAGCTACCGACAGGGGAGCTACGAGCAGTACTTC
CASSYRQGSYEQYF
>TRBD2|many|TRBV10-3|TRBJ2-1
TGTGCCATCAGTGAGCGGGGTAGCGGGTCCTACAATGAGCAGTTCTTC
CAISERGSGSYNEQFF
>TRBD2|many|TRBV28|TRBJ2-5
TGTGCCAGCAGTTTAAATCCTAGCGGGAGCGGCGGTGAGACCCAGTACTTC
CASSLNPSGSGGETQYF
>NA|many|TRBV27|TRBJ1-6
TGTGCCAGCAGTTCAGTTAATTCACCCCTCCACTTT
CASSSVNSPLHF
>NA|many|TRBV2|TRBJ2-5
TGTGCCAGCAGTGAAGGGTCAGGAAAACAAGAGACCCAGTACTTC
CASSEGSGKQETQYF
>NA|few|TRBV5-1|TRBJ1-3
TGCGCCAGCAGCAAGACAGCGCTTTACTCTGGAAACACCATATATTTT
CASSKTALYSGNTIYF
>NA|many|TRBV18|TRBJ1-4
TGTGCCAGCTCACCGCGCAGGGAGAATGAAAAACTGTTTTTT
CASSPRRENEKLFF
>NA|once|TRBV7-3|TRBJ2-2
TGTGCCAGCAACCGGGGAGGGGAGCTGTTTTTT
CASNRGGELFF
>NA|many|TRBV24-1|TRBJ2-3
TGTGCCACCAGTGCCCCAACTAGCACAGATACGCAGTATTTT
CATSAPTSTDTQYF
>NA|NA|TRBV19|TRBJ1-1
TGTGCCAGTAGTATACTCACTAACACTGAAGCTTTCTTT
CASSILTNTEAFF
>NA|many|TRBV28|TRBJ2-7
TGTGCCAGCAGTTTAGGGGGCTCCCAAACCTACGAGCAGTACTTC
CASSLGGSQTYEQYF
>NA|many|TRBV4-1|TRBJ1-1
TGCGCCAGCAGCCAAGAGAGGGGGATAGTTTATGAAGCTTTCTTT
CASSQERGIVYEAFF
>NA|NA|TRBV29-1|TRBJ2-5
TGCAGCGGCCGAAGGGGGGCCGAACAAGAGACCCAGTACTTC
CSGRRGAEQETQYF
>TRBD1|few|TRBV28|TRBJ1-5
TGTGCCAGCCTACAGGGGTTTCAGCCCCAGCATTTT
CASLQGFQPQHF
>NA|many|TRBV28|TRBJ2-6
TGTGCCAGCAGTACCCATGGGGCCGGAACAGGAGACTCTGGGGCCAACGTCCTGACTTTC
CASSTHGAGTGDSGANVLTF
>NA|many|TRBV10-3|TRBJ2-7
TGTGCCATCAGTGAATCCCTCGGGGTAGGGACCCTCTCCTACGAGCAGTACTTC
CAISESLGVGTLSYEQYF
>NA|many|TRBV7-9|TRBJ2-2
TGTGCCAGCAGCCCGACGGACCGACTGGCCGCCACCGGGGAGCTGTTTTTT
CASSPTDRLAATGELFF
>NA|few|TRBV19|TRBJ1-5
TGTGCCAGTAGTATAGGGGGGGAAGAACAGCCCCAGCATTTT
CASSIGGEEQPQHF